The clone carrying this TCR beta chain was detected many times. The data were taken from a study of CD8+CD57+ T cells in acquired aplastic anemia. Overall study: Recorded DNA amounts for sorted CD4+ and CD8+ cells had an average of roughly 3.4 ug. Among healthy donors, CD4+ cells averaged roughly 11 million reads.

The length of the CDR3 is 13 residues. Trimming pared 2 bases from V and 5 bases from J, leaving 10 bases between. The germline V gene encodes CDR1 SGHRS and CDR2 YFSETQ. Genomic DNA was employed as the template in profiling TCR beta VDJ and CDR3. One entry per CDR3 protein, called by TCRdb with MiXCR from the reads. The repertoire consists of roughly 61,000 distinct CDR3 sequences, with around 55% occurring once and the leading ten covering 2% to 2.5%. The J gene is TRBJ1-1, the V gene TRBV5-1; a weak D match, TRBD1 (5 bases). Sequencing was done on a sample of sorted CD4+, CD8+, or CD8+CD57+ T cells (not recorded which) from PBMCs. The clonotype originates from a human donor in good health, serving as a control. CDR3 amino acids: CASSFEGVTEAFF. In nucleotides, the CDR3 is TGCGCCAGCAGCTTTGAAGGGGTTACTGAAGCTTTCTTT.